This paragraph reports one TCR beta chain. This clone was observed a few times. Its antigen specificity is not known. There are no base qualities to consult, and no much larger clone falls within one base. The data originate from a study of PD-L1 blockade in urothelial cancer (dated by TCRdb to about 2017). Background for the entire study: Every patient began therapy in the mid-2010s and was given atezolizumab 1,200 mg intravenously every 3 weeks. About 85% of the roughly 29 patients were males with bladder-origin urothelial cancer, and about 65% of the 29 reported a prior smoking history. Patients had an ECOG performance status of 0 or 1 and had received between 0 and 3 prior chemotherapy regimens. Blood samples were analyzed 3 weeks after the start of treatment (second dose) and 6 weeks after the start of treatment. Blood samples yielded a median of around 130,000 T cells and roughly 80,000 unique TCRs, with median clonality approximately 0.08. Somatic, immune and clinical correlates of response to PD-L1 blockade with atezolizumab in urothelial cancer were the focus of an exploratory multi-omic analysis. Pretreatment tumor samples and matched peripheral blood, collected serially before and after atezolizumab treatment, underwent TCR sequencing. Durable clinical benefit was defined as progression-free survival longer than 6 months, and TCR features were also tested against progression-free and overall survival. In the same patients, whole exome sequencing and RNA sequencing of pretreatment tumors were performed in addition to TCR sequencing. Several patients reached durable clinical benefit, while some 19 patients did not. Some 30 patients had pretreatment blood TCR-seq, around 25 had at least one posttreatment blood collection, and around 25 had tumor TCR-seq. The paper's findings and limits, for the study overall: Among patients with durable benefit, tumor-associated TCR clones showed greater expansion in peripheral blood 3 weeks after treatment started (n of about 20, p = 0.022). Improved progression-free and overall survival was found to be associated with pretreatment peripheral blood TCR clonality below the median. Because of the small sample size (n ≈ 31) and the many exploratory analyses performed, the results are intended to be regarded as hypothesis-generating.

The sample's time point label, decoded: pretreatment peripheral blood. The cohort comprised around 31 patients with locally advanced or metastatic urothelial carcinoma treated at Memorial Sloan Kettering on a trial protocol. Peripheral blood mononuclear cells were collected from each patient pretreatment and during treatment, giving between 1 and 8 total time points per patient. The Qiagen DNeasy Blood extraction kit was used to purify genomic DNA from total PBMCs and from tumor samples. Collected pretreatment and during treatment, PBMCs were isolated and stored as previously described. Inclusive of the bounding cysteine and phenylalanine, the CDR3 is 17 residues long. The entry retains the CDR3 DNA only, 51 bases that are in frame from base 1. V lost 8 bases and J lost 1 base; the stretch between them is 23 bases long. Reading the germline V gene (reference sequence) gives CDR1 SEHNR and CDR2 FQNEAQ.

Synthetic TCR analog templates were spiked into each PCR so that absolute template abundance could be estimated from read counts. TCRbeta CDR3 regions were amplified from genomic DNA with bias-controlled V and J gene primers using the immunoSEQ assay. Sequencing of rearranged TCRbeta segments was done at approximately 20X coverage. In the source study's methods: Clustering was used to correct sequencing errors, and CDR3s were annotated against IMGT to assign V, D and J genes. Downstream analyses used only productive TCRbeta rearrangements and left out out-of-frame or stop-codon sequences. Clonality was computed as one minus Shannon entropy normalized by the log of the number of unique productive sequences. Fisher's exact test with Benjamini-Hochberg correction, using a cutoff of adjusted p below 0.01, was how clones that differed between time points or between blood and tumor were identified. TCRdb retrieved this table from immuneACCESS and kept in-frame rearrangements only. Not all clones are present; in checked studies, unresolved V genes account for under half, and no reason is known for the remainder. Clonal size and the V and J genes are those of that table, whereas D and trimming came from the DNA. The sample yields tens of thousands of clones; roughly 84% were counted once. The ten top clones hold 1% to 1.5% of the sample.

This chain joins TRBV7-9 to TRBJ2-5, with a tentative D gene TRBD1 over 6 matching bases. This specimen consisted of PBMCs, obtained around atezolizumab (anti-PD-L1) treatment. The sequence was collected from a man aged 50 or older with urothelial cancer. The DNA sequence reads TGTGCCAGCCTCAAGGGTCACAGGGAATTGGGCCAAGAGACCCAGTACTTC. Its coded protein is CASLKGHRELGQETQYF.